These 16 T cell receptor beta chains were sequenced from one sample in a study of beta chain features in type 1 diabetes. Expressed TCRB transcripts got sequenced, as all isolated RNA was reverse transcribed. Clones were read by immunoSEQ multiplex PCR, and TCRdb kept only the in-frame ones, dropping some. The repertoire holds around 340,000 clones, with around 20% as singletons. Material: naive CD4+ T cells from blood. These receptors originate from a woman aged 18 to 35 in good health.

This clone was counted only a few times. This rearrangement joins TRBV5-1 to TRBJ2-1, with D maybe TRBD2 (7 bases). The CDR3 spans 16 residues. Germline-derived CDR1 and CDR2 are SGHRS and YFSETQ. V lost 6 bases, J lost 0 bases, and 16 bases lay in between. CDR3 amino acids: CASTPSGGGSYNEQFF. CDR3 nucleotide sequence: TGCGCCAGCACCCCTAGCGGAGGGGGCTCCTACAATGAGCAGTTCTTC. Combining the CDR3 with reference TRBV5-1 and TRBJ2-1 gives the whole variable domain KAGVTQTPRYLIKTRGQQVTLSCSPISGHRSVSWYQQTPGQGLQFLFEYFSETQRNKGNFPGRFSGRQFSNSRSEMNVSTLELGDSALYLCASTPSGGGSYNEQFFGPGTRLTVL.

This clone was counted a few times. This same CDR3 is encoded by further DNA sequences in the sample. The chain joins TRBV30 to TRBJ2-3; D not resolved. The germline gives CDR1 GTSNPN, CDR2 SVGIG (reference sequence). Trimming removed 4 bases at V and 5 bases at J, with 16 bases between. The CDR3 covers 14 residues. The CDR3: CAWIRKPRGDTQYF. The CDR3 nucleotides read TGTGCCTGGATCCGAAAGCCCAGAGGAGATACGCAGTATTTT.

In its sample, this clone was seen a few times. The V and J genes are TRBV30 and TRBJ2-7; possibly TRBD1 for D (6 bases). The germline V gene has CDR1 GTSNPN and CDR2 SVGIG (reference sequence). Trimming left V 5 bases short and J 4 bases short, with 12 bases between. The CDR3 is 12 residues long. The DNA of the CDR3 is TGTGCCTGGGGCCCTACAGGGTACGAGCAGTACTTC. Translating it yields CAWGPTGYEQYF.

This clone has more than one count but fewer than ten. This chain links TRBV5-6 with TRBJ2-1; 10 positions agree with TRBD2. V was clipped by 4 bases and J by 10 bases; unmatched bases: 8. Germline lookup yields CDR1 SGHDT and CDR2 YYEEEE. This CDR3 contains 14 residues. The DNA of the CDR3 is TGTGCCAGCAGCACAGTAGCGGGGGGCAGGGAGCAGTTCTTC. This gives the protein CASSTVAGGREQFF. Supplemented by reference TRBV5-6 and TRBJ2-1, the full variable domain reads DAGVTQSPTHLIKTRGQQVTLRCSPKSGHDTVSWYQQALGQGPQFIFQYYEEEERQRGNFPDRFSGHQFPNYSSELNVNALLLGDSALYLCASSTVAGGREQFFGPGTRLTVL.

The chain has TRBV5-1 and TRBJ2-1, with 9 bases fitting TRBD2. Trimming cost V 9 bases and J 0 bases; bases outside gene matches: 7. The CDR3 length is 15 residues. Germline V lookup: CDR1 SGHRS, CDR2 YFSETQ. The CDR3 sequence: CATTERGDSYNEQFF. CDR3 nucleotide sequence: TGCGCCACCACCGAGCGGGGGGACTCCTACAATGAGCAGTTCTTC.

The V gene is TRBV5-4, the J gene TRBJ2-3; 8 bases map to TRBD2. This CDR3 is built from 14 residues. The ends lost 4 bases at V and 0 bases at J; junction bases unmatched: 1. Germline V CDR1 and CDR2: SGHNT, YYREEE (reference sequence). CDR3 nucleotides: TGTGCCAGCAGCACTAGCGGTAGCACAGATACGCAGTATTTT. Its protein product is CASSTSGSTDTQYF.

V and J are TRBV7-6 and TRBJ2-3; TRBD2 matches at 8 bases. Trimming took 5 bases from V and 4 from J; bases not matched to a gene: 5. Germline CDR1 is SGHVS and CDR2 is FNYEAQ. CDR3 length: 14 amino acids. As DNA, the CDR3 is TGTGCCAGCAGCAGTTTGACTAGCGCAGATACGCAGTATTTT. It translates to CASSSLTSADTQYF.

The chain uses TRBV4-1 and TRBJ1-2; 10 nucleotides line up with TRBD1. The CDR3 is made up of 16 amino acids. CDR1 is MGHRA and CDR2 is YSYEKL in the germline V gene. V dropped 2 bases and J dropped 9; count of bases not matched to a gene: 12. As DNA, the CDR3 is TGCGCCAGCAGCCAACTCGGGACAGGGGAAGGTAGGAGCTACACCTTC. Translation: CASSQLGTGEGRSYTF.

The chain uses TRBV30 and TRBJ2-5; TRBD2 matches at 12 bases. V lost 0 bases and J lost 1; bases outside the gene matches: 0. The CDR3 has 15 residues. Germline values: CDR1 GTSNPN, CDR2 SVGIG (reference sequence). The CDR3 region is CAWSVLAGGQETQYF. The CDR3 region has the DNA TGTGCCTGGAGTGTACTAGCGGGGGGCCAAGAGACCCAGTACTTC. The whole variable domain, filled in from reference TRBV30 and TRBJ2-5, reads SQTIHQWPATLVQPVGSPLSLECTVEGTSNPNLYWYRQAAGRGLQLLFYSVGIGQISSEVPQNLSASRPQDRQFILSSKKLLLSDSGFYLCAWSVLAGGQETQYFGPGTRLLVL.

J is TRBJ1-4 and V is TRBV7-2, with D possibly TRBD1 on 5 matching bases. V was clipped by 5 bases and J by 5 bases, with 12 bases between them. Germline V gene data show CDR1 as SGHTA and CDR2 as FQGNSA. This CDR3 spans 14 amino acids. The CDR3 sequence is CASSPQGINEKLFF. The CDR3 region has the DNA TGTGCCAGCAGCCCTCAGGGTATCAATGAAAAACTGTTTTTT.

The chain employs TRBV7-8 and TRBJ2-2; D possibly corresponds to TRBD2 (6 bases). From germline, CDR1 is SGHVS and CDR2 FQNEAQ. With 3 bases removed from V and 2 bases from J, the gap between germline ends came to 10 bases. CDR3 length: 15 residues. This chain's CDR3 is CASSLGTPNTGELFF. The CDR3 region has the DNA TGTGCCAGCAGCTTGGGGACTCCCAACACCGGGGAGCTGTTTTTT. Filled out from reference TRBV7-8 and TRBJ2-2, the complete variable domain reads GAGVSQSPRYKVAKRGQDVALRCDPISGHVSLFWYQQALGQGPEFLTYFQNEAQLDKSGLPSDRFFAERPEGSVSTLKIQRTQQEDSAVYLCASSLGTPNTGELFFGEGSRLTVL.

The chain uses TRBV29-1 and TRBJ2-5; 11 bases match TRBD2. The CDR3 spans 13 residues. Germline V gene lookup returns CDR1 SQVTM and CDR2 ANQGSEA. The J segment lost 7 bases and the V segment lost 6 bases, leaving 7 bases of the junction unmatched. CDR3 nucleotide sequence: TGCAGCGTCGGTAGCGGGAGGGCCGGGACCCAGTACTTC. Translation gives CSVGSGRAGTQYF.

The chain has TRBV5-4 and TRBJ2-2; D uncertain. This CDR3 comprises 14 residues. CDR1 SGHNT and CDR2 YYREEE come from the germline V gene (reference sequence). Deletions cut 1 base from V and 1 base from J, with 5 bases between. CDR3 residues: CASSLPGNTGELFF. DNA of the CDR3: TGTGCCAGCAGCTTGCCCGGGAACACCGGGGAGCTGTTTTTT.

In its sample, this clone was seen a few times. The CDR3 region is CASSLYGGRGEETQYF. The CDR3 nucleotides read TGTGCCAGCAGCCTGTACGGGGGGAGAGGCGAGGAGACCCAGTACTTC. This chain joins TRBV9 and TRBJ2-5; 7 positions agree with TRBD2. Trimming removed 4 bases from V and 5 bases from J; junction bases left unmatched: 14. There are 16 residues in the CDR3. Germline loops: CDR1 SGDLS, CDR2 YYNGEE.

This clone was counted a few times. The V and J genes are TRBV30 and TRBJ1-5; 10 bases are shared with TRBD1. Germline loops: CDR1 GTSNPN, CDR2 SVGIG (reference sequence). This CDR3 contains 17 residues. The ends lost 4 bases at V and 2 bases at J; junction bases unmatched: 11. CDR3 amino acids: CAWNSDRGQGGNQPQHF. The CDR3 nucleotides are TGTGCCTGGAATTCAGACAGGGGGCAGGGGGGCAATCAGCCCCAGCATTTT.

The rearrangement uses TRBV9 and TRBJ2-1; possibly TRBD2 for D (5 bases). Looked up from germline, CDR1 is SGDLS and CDR2 is YYNGEE. The CDR3 has 15 amino acids. V was cut by 0 bases and J by 6 bases, with 13 bases left in between. CDR3 residues: CASSVASPRGNEQFF. The CDR3 DNA reads as TGTGCCAGCAGCGTAGCCTCCCCTCGGGGCAATGAGCAGTTCTTC.